The 10 T cell receptor beta chains reported below all come from one sample, sequenced in a study of T cell responses to AZD1222 COVID-19 vaccine. Generated by immunoSEQ multiplex PCR, the TCRdb table keeps only in-frame clones and is missing some. The sample carries over 140,000 clones, around 93% recorded once. Source: peripheral blood, taken 28 days after the second AZD1222 dose. The receptors derive from an adult who received the AZD1222 COVID-19 vaccine.

This clone was seen just once. V is TRBV11-2 and J is TRBJ1-1; D is possibly TRBD1 (5 bases). In germline, CDR1 is SGHAT, CDR2 FQNNGV. Trimming pared 0 bases from V and 1 base from J, leaving 9 bases between. The CDR3 spans 15 residues. In DNA form, the CDR3 reads TGTGCCAGCAGCTTAGAGGGGCGGTCGAACACTGAAGCTTTCTTT. Protein: CASSLEGRSNTEAFF.

The chain uses TRBV5-1 and TRBJ2-3; D uncertain. The ends were cut back, 1 base at V and 1 base at J, with 4 bases in the middle. CDR1 is SGHRS, CDR2 YFSETQ, per germline. The CDR3 spans 13 residues. This CDR3 is CASSLRRTDTQYF. CDR3 sequence (DNA): TGCGCCAGCAGCTTGCGACGCACAGATACGCAGTATTTT. The full variable domain, its missing parts supplied by reference TRBV5-1 and TRBJ2-3, is KAGVTQTPRYLIKTRGQQVTLSCSPISGHRSVSWYQQTPGQGLQFLFEYFSETQRNKGNFPGRFSGRQFSNSRSEMNVSTLELGDSALYLCASSLRRTDTQYFGPGTRLTVL.

The chain combines TRBV6-4 with TRBJ1-1; D ambiguous. The CDR3 contains 13 residues. Trimming stripped 4 bases from V and 0 bases from J, with 6 bases between. Germline V gives CDR1 MRHNA, CDR2 SNTAGT. This chain's CDR3 is CASSASLNTEAFF. As DNA, the CDR3 is TGTGCCAGCAGTGCCTCATTGAACACTGAAGCTTTCTTT.

This clone was counted once. The chain combines TRBV7-9 with TRBJ1-5; 9 nucleotides align to TRBD1. In germline, CDR1 is SEHNR, CDR2 FQNEAQ (reference sequence). CDR3 size: 15 residues. Germline trimming cut 5 bases from V and 7 bases from J; bases unmatched to any gene: 9. The CDR3 sequence is CASSRDRDILQPQHF. The CDR3 coding sequence is TGTGCCAGCAGCCGGGACAGGGATATTCTGCAGCCCCAGCATTTT.

The chain combines TRBV2 with TRBJ2-1; 10 bases agree with TRBD1. Trimming at V came to 6 bases and at J to 15 bases, leaving 5 bases not matched to a gene. The CDR3 runs 11 residues. In germline, CDR1 is SNHLY, CDR2 FYNNEI. CDR3: CASSRGQGRFF. The CDR3 nucleotides read TGTGCCAGCAGCAGGGGACAGGGGAGGTTCTTC.

J is TRBJ2-1 and V is TRBV29-1, with 13 bases fitting TRBD2. The CDR3 is 13 amino acids. The V and J ends lost 7 bases and 10 bases, in that order; junction bases with no gene match: 7. CDR1 and CDR2 (germline): SQVTM, ANQGSEA. In nucleotides, the CDR3 is TGCAGCGCTCAGACTAGCGGGAGGAAAGAGCAGTTCTTC. Protein sequence: CSAQTSGRKEQFF.

A few counts support this clone. The rearrangement uses TRBV7-9 and TRBJ2-2, with D unclear. V lost 2 bases and J lost 4, with 8 bases in between. The germline gives CDR1 SEHNR, CDR2 FQNEAQ (reference sequence). This CDR3 is built from 14 residues. CDR3 sequence: CASSLTKLTGELFF. In DNA form, the CDR3 reads TGTGCCAGCAGCTTAACAAAACTCACCGGGGAGCTGTTTTTT.

The rearrangement joins TRBV7-9 to TRBJ1-2; 8 bases fit TRBD1. V dropped 6 bases and J dropped 1; count of bases not matched to a gene: 10. The germline CDR1 and CDR2 sequences are SEHNR and FQNEAQ (reference sequence). This CDR3 is 16 amino acids long. The CDR3 loop is CASSLDREEFNYGYTF. As DNA, the CDR3 is TGTGCCAGCAGTCTGGACAGGGAAGAATTTAACTATGGCTACACCTTC.

This rearrangement joins TRBV9 to TRBJ2-5, with 7 bases lining up with TRBD2. The germline gives CDR1 SGDLS, CDR2 YYNGEE. Trimming took 1 base from V and 5 from J; bases not matched to a gene: 11. There are 16 residues in the CDR3. CDR3 residues: CASSVMAGEGWETQYF. In nucleotides, the CDR3 is TGTGCCAGCAGCGTAATGGCGGGAGAGGGGTGGGAGACCCAGTACTTC. Complete variable domain (other parts from reference TRBV9 and TRBJ2-5): DSGVTQTPKHLITATGQRVTLRCSPRSGDLSVYWYQQSLDQGLQFLIQYYNGEERAKGNILERFSAQQFPDLHSELNLSSLELGDSALYFCASSVMAGEGWETQYFGPGTRLLVL.

For the CDR3, the DNA is TGTGCCAGCAACATAGGCGAGACAGGCTTAGAAAAACTGTTTTTT. Amino acid sequence: CASNIGETGLEKLFF. This chain joins TRBV28 and TRBJ1-4, with D perhaps matching TRBD1 (6 bases). This CDR3 is built from 15 residues. V was cut by 7 bases and J by 8 bases, with 20 bases left in between. Germline V gives CDR1 MDHEN, CDR2 SYDVKM.